This T cell receptor (beta chain) was sequenced during a study of control samples from healthy donors and cancer patients. Clones were sequenced by immunoSEQ multiplex PCR, and TCRdb holds only the in-frame ones, with some missing. The table has some 160,000 clones, roughly 94% seen once. The source material was blood. The source of this sequence is a woman aged 40 to 49 in good health.

CDR3: CASSRQGAIGNTIYF. The CDR3 bases are TGTGCCAGCAGCCGACAGGGGGCAATTGGAAACACCATATATTTT. V usage is TRBV14 and J usage is TRBJ1-3, with 10 bases that match TRBD1. The length of the CDR3 is 15 residues. The ends lost 4 bases at V and 3 bases at J; junction bases unmatched: 3. Per the germline V gene, CDR1 is SGHDN and CDR2 is FVKESK.